Each of the 10 T cell receptor beta chains below was sequenced from the same sample in a study of blood T cell repertoires in COVID-19 (dated by TCRdb to about 2020). Libraries were constructed by the immunoSEQ multiplex PCR assay. TCRdb took over this immuneACCESS table, retaining in-frame rearrangements with V and J assigned. Such tables are incomplete; in checked studies, under half of the missing clones stem from an unresolved V gene, and the remainder is unexplained. This sample has 55,000 to 75,000 clones in its table, and around 80% of those were observed once. Just under 6.5% of the sample belongs to the ten largest clones. Sequencing used peripheral blood. The receptors shown here come from a human donor in a cohort sampled during active COVID-19.

This clone has a single count. Germline is not matched at one junction end, which may reflect a read error. The chain carries TRBV6-1 and TRBJ2-7, with D unclear. The germline V gene has CDR1 MNHNS and CDR2 SASEGT. This CDR3 spans 10 amino acids. This CDR3 reads CASSEVEEDF. In DNA, the CDR3 is TGTGCCAGCAGTGAAGTGGAAGAGGACTTC.

The chain uses TRBV6-5 and TRBJ1-1; perhaps TRBD1 as D (6 bases). From germline, CDR1 is MNHEY and CDR2 SVGAGI. The CDR3 spans 13 residues. V was trimmed by 2 bases and J by 7 bases, leaving 11 bases between them. CDR3 loop: CASSYRTENEAFF. The DNA of the CDR3 is TGTGCCAGCAGTTACCGGACAGAAAATGAAGCTTTCTTT.

The chain carries TRBV3-1 (or the pseudogene TRBV3-2) and TRBJ2-7; TRBD2 is a possible D gene (6 bases). V lost 5 bases, J lost 5 bases, and 16 bases lay in between. This CDR3 spans 14 amino acids. The germline CDR1 and CDR2 sequences are LGHDT and YNNKEL (reference sequence). The CDR3, as DNA: TGTGCCAGCAGCTCGCCGACTAGATCAAACGAGCAGTACTTC. Translation gives CASSSPTRSNEQYF.

This sequence joins TRBV5-1 and TRBJ2-3; 14 positions agree with TRBD2. Looked up from germline, CDR1 is SGHRS and CDR2 is YFSETQ. The CDR3 has 18 amino acids. J gave up 0 bases and V 2 bases, and 5 bases lay outside the gene matches. CDR3 residues: CASSLSGLAGASTDTQYF. The CDR3 nucleotides read TGCGCCAGCAGCTTATCGGGACTAGCGGGGGCGAGCACAGATACGCAGTATTTT. Based on the CDR3 plus reference TRBV5-1 and TRBJ2-3, the full variable domain is KAGVTQTPRYLIKTRGQQVTLSCSPISGHRSVSWYQQTPGQGLQFLFEYFSETQRNKGNFPGRFSGRQFSNSRSEMNVSTLELGDSALYLCASSLSGLAGASTDTQYFGPGTRLTVL.

The chain couples TRBV7-2 to TRBJ2-7; D call uncertain. Germline CDR1 SGHTA, CDR2 FQGNSA. This CDR3 spans 12 amino acids. V shed 5 bases and J shed 2 bases, with 7 bases lying between them. CDR3 nucleotide sequence: TGTGCCAGCAGCCCCCAGACCTACGAGCAGTACTTC. Its protein is CASSPQTYEQYF.

DNA for the CDR3: TGCGCCAGCAGCTTCGCTAGCGGGGGGTTGAACACCGGGGAGCTGTTTTTT. It is translated as CASSFASGGLNTGELFF. V and J are TRBV5-1 and TRBJ2-2; 11 nucleotides agree with TRBD2. The CDR3 sequence is 17 residues long. V lost 2 bases to trimming and J lost 1 base; unmatched junction nucleotides: 4. CDR1 is SGHRS and CDR2 is YFSETQ in the germline V gene.

This clone occurred many times. V usage is TRBV5-1 and J usage is TRBJ2-1, with 8 bases fitting TRBD2. Per the germline V gene, CDR1 is SGHRS and CDR2 is YFSETQ. With 2 bases clipped from V and 3 bases from J, the junction kept 7 bases outside the gene matches. This CDR3 is built from 16 residues. DNA of the CDR3: TGCGCCAGCAGCTTACTAGGGACTAGTAACTACAATGAGCAGTTCTTC. Translating gives CASSLLGTSNYNEQFF.

The rearrangement links TRBV19 to TRBJ2-5; no firm D call. Trimming cost V 2 bases and J 3 bases, with 16 bases left between them. CDR3 length: 16 residues. The germline gives CDR1 LNHDA, CDR2 SQIVND (reference sequence). DNA for the CDR3: TGTGCCAGTAGTATATTCCATTTCGAGCCTAAAGAGACCCAGTACTTC. This gives the protein CASSIFHFEPKETQYF.

V is TRBV5-6 and J is TRBJ2-3; 10 nucleotides agree with TRBD2. After removal of 0 bases from V and 1 base from J, the junction contained 2 bases not matched to a gene. In germline, CDR1 is SGHDT, CDR2 YYEEEE. The CDR3 contains 16 residues. CDR3: CASSLDSGRGTDTQYF. Written as DNA, the CDR3 is TGTGCCAGCAGCTTGGACAGCGGGAGGGGCACAGATACGCAGTATTTT.

This clone was observed a handful of times. The gene calls are TRBV7-3 and TRBJ2-5; unclear D gene. The CDR3 sequence is 13 residues long. Germline lookup yields CDR1 SGHTA and CDR2 FQGTGA. V was trimmed by 5 bases and J by 2 bases, leaving 9 bases between them. The CDR3 DNA reads as TGTGCCAGCAGCCTTGAACTTCAAGAGACCCAGTACTTC. This translates into CASSLELQETQYF. The full variable domain, rest sourced from reference TRBV7-3 and TRBJ2-5, is GAGVSQTPSNKVTEKGKYVELRCDPISGHTALYWYRQSLGQGPEFLIYFQGTGAADDSGLPNDRFFAVRPEGSVSTLKIQRTERGDSAVYLCASSLELQETQYFGPGTRLLVL.